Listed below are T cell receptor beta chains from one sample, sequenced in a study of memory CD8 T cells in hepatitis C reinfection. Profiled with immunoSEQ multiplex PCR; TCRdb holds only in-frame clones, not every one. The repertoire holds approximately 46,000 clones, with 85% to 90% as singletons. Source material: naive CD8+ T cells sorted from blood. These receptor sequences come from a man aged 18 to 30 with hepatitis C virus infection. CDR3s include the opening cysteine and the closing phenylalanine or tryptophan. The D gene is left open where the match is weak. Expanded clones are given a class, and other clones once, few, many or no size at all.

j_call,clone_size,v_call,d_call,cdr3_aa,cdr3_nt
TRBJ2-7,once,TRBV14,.,CASSQALADEQYF,TGTGCCAGCAGCCAAGCGCTAGCCGACGAGCAGTACTTC
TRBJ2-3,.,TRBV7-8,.,CASSLESTDTQYF,TGTGCCAGCAGCTTAGAATCAACAGATACGCAGTATTTT
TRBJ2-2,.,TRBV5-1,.,CASSSGLTNTGELFF,TGCGCCAGCAGCTCGGGACTGACGAACACCGGGGAGCTGTTTTTT
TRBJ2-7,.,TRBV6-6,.,CASSYLQGSYEQYF,TGTGCCAGCAGTTACCTACAGGGCTCCTACGAGCAGTACTTC
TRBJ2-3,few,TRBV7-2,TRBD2,CASSLEAGDTDTQYF,TGTGCCAGCAGCTTAGAAGCGGGGGACACAGATACGCAGTATTTT
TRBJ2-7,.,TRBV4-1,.,CASSQGQGGFEQYF,TGCGCCAGCAGCCAAGGGCAGGGAGGCTTTGAGCAGTACTTC
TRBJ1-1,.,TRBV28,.,CASSFDISNTEAFF,TGTGCCAGCAGTTTTGACATCTCGAACACTGAAGCTTTCTTT
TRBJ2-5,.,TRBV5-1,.,CASSPWGGDQETQYF,TGCGCCAGCAGCCCGTGGGGCGGGGATCAAGAGACCCAGTACTTC
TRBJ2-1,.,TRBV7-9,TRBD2,CASSLAIGGTYNEQFF,TGTGCCAGCAGCTTAGCGATCGGGGGGACCTACAATGAGCAGTTCTTC
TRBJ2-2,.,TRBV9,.,CASSAPSLKVPTGELFF,TGTGCCAGCAGCGCCCCGAGTCTAAAAGTTCCCACCGGGGAGCTGTTTTTT
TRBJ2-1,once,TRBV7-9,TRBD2,CASRPQAGGNNEQFF,TGTGCCAGCAGGCCTCAAGCGGGGGGTAACAATGAGCAGTTCTTC
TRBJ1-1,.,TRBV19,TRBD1,CASRGAGTGGSAFF,TGTGCCAGTCGTGGAGCCGGGACAGGGGGGTCAGCTTTCTTT
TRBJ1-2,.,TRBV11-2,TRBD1,CASSLGNRGPNYGYTF,TGTGCCAGCAGCCTAGGAAACAGGGGGCCTAACTATGGCTACACCTTC
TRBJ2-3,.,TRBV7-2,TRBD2,CASSLIAGAFTDTQYF,TGTGCCAGCAGCCTAATAGCGGGGGCCTTCACAGATACGCAGTATTTT
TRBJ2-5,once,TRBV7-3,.,CASSLGGTPEETQYF,TGTGCCAGCAGCTTAGGCGGGACGCCTGAAGAGACCCAGTACTTC
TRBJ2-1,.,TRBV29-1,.,CSVIASGNEQFF,TGCAGCGTAATAGCGAGTGGGAATGAGCAGTTCTTC
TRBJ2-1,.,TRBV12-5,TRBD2,CASGLGTSGHEQFF,TGTGCTAGTGGTTTGGGGACTAGCGGCCATGAGCAGTTCTTC
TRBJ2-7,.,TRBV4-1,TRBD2,CASSQETSGTYEQYF,TGCGCCAGCAGCCAAGAGACTAGCGGCACCTACGAGCAGTACTTC
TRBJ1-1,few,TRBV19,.,CASSIAVGDTEAFF,TGTGCCAGTAGTATAGCTGTCGGGGACACTGAAGCTTTCTTT
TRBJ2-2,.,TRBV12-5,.,CASGLVPTGGLGELFF,TGTGCTAGTGGTTTGGTACCCACCGGGGGTCTCGGGGAGCTGTTTTTT
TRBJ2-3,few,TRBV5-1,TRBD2,CASSKGVAGSSTDTQYF,TGCGCCAGCAGTAAGGGAGTAGCGGGGAGTAGCACAGATACGCAGTATTTT
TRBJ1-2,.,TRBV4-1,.,CASSPTTGLGGYTF,TGCGCCAGCAGCCCGACCACAGGGCTTGGTGGCTACACCTTC
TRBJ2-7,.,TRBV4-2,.,CASSQERAYEQYF,TGTGCCAGCAGCCAAGAGCGAGCCTACGAGCAGTACTTC
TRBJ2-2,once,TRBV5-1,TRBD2,CASSFREGQVENTGELFF,TGCGCCAGCAGCTTCCGGGAGGGCCAAGTGGAGAACACCGGGGAGCTGTTTTTT
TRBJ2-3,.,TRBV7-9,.,CASSLERRPHPDTQYF,TGTGCCAGCAGCTTAGAGAGGAGACCCCACCCCGATACGCAGTATTTT
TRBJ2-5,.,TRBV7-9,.,CASSLALGAQETQYF,TGTGCCAGCAGCTTAGCGTTAGGGGCCCAAGAGACCCAGTACTTC
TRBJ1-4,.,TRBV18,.,CASSPNQENEKLFF,TGTGCCAGCTCACCAAATCAAGAGAATGAAAAACTGTTTTTT
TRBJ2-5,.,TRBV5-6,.,CASRLASDQETQYF,TGTGCCAGCAGGCTTGCTAGCGACCAAGAGACCCAGTACTTC
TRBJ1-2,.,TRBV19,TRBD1,CASHPGQGVGYGYTF,TGTGCCAGCCATCCGGGACAGGGTGTCGGCTATGGCTACACCTTC
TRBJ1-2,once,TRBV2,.,CASSEAAQGNYGYTF,TGTGCCAGCAGTGAAGCGGCACAGGGAAACTATGGCTACACCTTC
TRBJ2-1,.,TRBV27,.,CASSVTSWGTNEQFF,TGTGCCAGCAGTGTAACTAGCTGGGGGACCAATGAGCAGTTCTTC
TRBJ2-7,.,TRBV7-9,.,CASSVAGGYEQYF,TGTGCCAGCAGCGTCGCAGGGGGGTACGAGCAGTACTTC
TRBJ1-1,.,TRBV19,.,CASSPGLLNTEAFF,TGTGCCAGTAGCCCGGGACTCCTGAACACTGAAGCTTTCTTT
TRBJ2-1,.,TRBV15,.,CATEGLTYNEQFF,TGTGCCACCGAAGGCCTGACTTACAATGAGCAGTTCTTC
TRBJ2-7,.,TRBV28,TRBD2,CASRSETSGIYEQYF,TGTGCCAGCAGGAGTGAGACTAGCGGGATCTACGAGCAGTACTTC